The 20 T cell receptor beta chains below were found in one sample sequenced in a study of graft-versus-host responses after intestinal transplantation. Generated by immunoSEQ multiplex PCR, the TCRdb table keeps only in-frame clones and is missing some. The data contain 20,000 to 25,000 clones, 30% to 40% of them singletons. Responders labeled with CFSE (approximately 200,000) were plated with approximately 200,000 irradiated, violet-dye-labeled stimulators. The source material was alloreactive CD8+ T cells from a mixed lymphocyte reaction culture, sampled before intestinal transplant. The subset is: CFSE-low proliferating T cells sorted from approximately 6-day pre-transplant mixed lymphocyte reaction (GvH or HvG direction). The receptors shown here come from a human patient who received an intestinal transplant.

The rearrangement uses TRBV9 and TRBJ2-3; weak D call: TRBD2 (5 bases). Germline CDR1 reads SGDLS; CDR2 reads YYNGEE. The CDR3 consists of 14 residues. Trimming removed 4 bases at V and 1 base at J, with 10 bases between. In nucleotides, the CDR3 is TGTGCCAGCAGCCCCGTCGGGGGCACAGATACGCAGTATTTT. This translates into CASSPVGGTDTQYF. The whole variable domain, filled in from reference TRBV9 and TRBJ2-3, reads DSGVTQTPKHLITATGQRVTLRCSPRSGDLSVYWYQQSLDQGLQFLIQYYNGEERAKGNILERFSAQQFPDLHSELNLSSLELGDSALYFCASSPVGGTDTQYFGPGTRLTVL.

This clone was counted a few times. The chain combines TRBV19 with TRBJ2-4, with D unclear. CDR1 is LNHDA, CDR2 SQIVND, per germline (reference sequence). Trimming pared 0 bases from V and 1 base from J, leaving 13 bases between. The CDR3 is 17 residues long. CDR3 sequence (DNA): TGTGCCAGTAGTATAGATTGGCAGCTGGGGGCCAAAAACATTCAGTACTTC. It is translated as CASSIDWQLGAKNIQYF.

The table lists this clone with a few counts. The chain uses TRBV6-5 and TRBJ2-2; tentative D call: TRBD1 (5 bases). V was trimmed by 2 bases and J by 4 bases, leaving 8 bases between them. This CDR3 is 14 amino acids long. The germline CDR1 and CDR2 sequences are MNHEY and SVGAGI. Written as DNA, the CDR3 is TGTGCCAGCAGTTACGCAGGGCCCACCGGGGAGCTGTTTTTT. Residues: CASSYAGPTGELFF.

In its sample, this clone was seen a few times. This chain links TRBV27 with TRBJ2-1; 9 bases line up with TRBD1. V trimming: 6 bases; J trimming: 9 bases; junction bases outside the gene matches: 9. The CDR3 runs to 14 residues. From germline, CDR1 is MNHEY and CDR2 SMNVEV (reference sequence). The CDR3 DNA is TGTGCCAGCAGCGTACCGGGACAGGGATTTGAGCAGTTCTTC. Its protein is CASSVPGQGFEQFF.

The rearrangement links TRBV29-1 to TRBJ2-2, with D tentatively TRBD2 (5 bases). The CDR3 has 13 residues. V lost 3 bases to trimming and J lost 6 bases, with 11 bases between them. Germline CDR1 is SQVTM and CDR2 is ANQGSEA. This chain's CDR3 is CSVDPGDAGELFF. The CDR3 nucleotides are TGCAGCGTTGATCCCGGGGATGCCGGGGAGCTGTTTTTT.

V is TRBV4-3 and J is TRBJ2-5, with a weak D call TRBD2 (5 bases). Trimming removed 1 base at V and 5 bases at J, with 8 bases between. Germline values: CDR1 LGHNA, CDR2 YSLEER. The CDR3 length is 13 residues. The CDR3 loop reads CASSQGRWETQYF. The CDR3, as DNA: TGCGCCAGCAGCCAAGGGAGGTGGGAGACCCAGTACTTC.

This clone was detected a few times. This chain joins TRBV7-3 and TRBJ2-3; D gene ambiguous. V was pared by 3 bases and J by 0 bases, with 10 bases between. The germline gives CDR1 SGHTA, CDR2 FQGTGA. The CDR3 covers 15 residues. The CDR3 spells CASSLMDGSTDTQYF. DNA of the CDR3: TGTGCCAGCAGCTTGATGGACGGGAGCACAGATACGCAGTATTTT.

This chain joins TRBV28 and TRBJ2-2; D call uncertain. The germline V and J ends were trimmed by 2 bases and 7 bases, with 8 bases remaining between them. Germline CDR1 and CDR2: MDHEN and SYDVKM. This CDR3 has 13 residues. The CDR3 here is CASSLTAYGELFF. Written as DNA, the CDR3 is TGTGCCAGCAGTTTAACTGCTTACGGGGAGCTGTTTTTT.

This clone is labeled as medium-sized. The chain combines TRBV5-1 with TRBJ1-6, with unresolved D. This CDR3 is built from 16 residues. V lost 3 bases to trimming and J lost 6 bases, with 16 bases between them. The germline CDR1 and CDR2 sequences are SGHRS and YFSETQ. The CDR3 is CASSSYDLGVNSPLHF. The CDR3 DNA follows: TGCGCCAGCAGCTCGTACGATTTGGGTGTTAATTCACCCCTCCACTTT. The variable domain in full, with the rest retrieved from reference TRBV5-1 and TRBJ1-6, is KAGVTQTPRYLIKTRGQQVTLSCSPISGHRSVSWYQQTPGQGLQFLFEYFSETQRNKGNFPGRFSGRQFSNSRSEMNVSTLELGDSALYLCASSSYDLGVNSPLHFGNGTRLTVT.

This clone was detected a few times. The chain recombines TRBV6-7 with TRBJ2-3, with D perhaps TRBD2 (6 bases). TRBV6-7 counts as an open reading frame of uncertain function. This CDR3 has 17 amino acids. Trimming left V 6 bases short and J 2 bases short, with 21 bases between. The CDR3, as DNA: TGTGCCAGCAGACTTAAGCGACTAGTCCAATCCACAGATACGCAGTATTTT. It encodes CASRLKRLVQSTDTQYF.

The chain has TRBV6-5 and TRBJ1-5; TRBD1 aligns across 8 bases. Per germline, CDR1 MNHEY and CDR2 SVGAGI. J was trimmed by 4 bases and V by 8 bases; bases with no gene match: 7. CDR3 length equals 14 residues. CDR3 sequence reads: CASGLDRANQPQHF. CDR3 sequence (DNA): TGTGCCAGCGGGTTGGACAGGGCGAATCAGCCCCAGCATTTT.

This clone was seen a handful of times. The CDR3 DNA reads TGCGCCAGCAGCCAAGTACGGGGTAGCAATCAGCCCCAGCATTTT. Translated, it gives CASSQVRGSNQPQHF. The chain has TRBV4-1 and TRBJ1-5; D call uncertain. Germline CDR1 is MGHRA and CDR2 is YSYEKL. Between the trimmed V and J ends, which lost 1 base and 0 bases, there was a span of 7 bases. This CDR3 is built from 15 residues.

A few counts support this clone. This rearrangement joins TRBV7-9 to TRBJ2-5, with D tentatively TRBD1 (6 bases). The CDR3 is 14 amino acids. Germline lookup yields CDR1 SEHNR and CDR2 FQNEAQ (reference sequence). V lost 4 bases and J lost 3, with 12 bases in between. CDR3 nucleotide sequence: TGTGCCAGCAGCTCCGGGACAAAAAAAGAGACCCAGTACTTC. Translating gives CASSSGTKKETQYF.

Turning to this clone: Germline is not matched at one junction end, which may reflect a read error. The gene calls are TRBV6-4 and TRBJ2-1; D unresolved. Germline-derived CDR1 and CDR2 are MRHNA and SNTAGT. This CDR3 has 11 residues. Here the CDR3 reads CASSYSQEQFF. The CDR3 DNA follows: TGTGCCAGCAGTTACTCCCAGGAGCAGTTCTTC.

This clone was observed a handful of times. V usage is TRBV5-4 and J usage is TRBJ2-3; D not certain. Trimming shortened V by 5 bases and J by 2 bases, and 9 bases separated the two germline ends. Germline assignment: CDR1 SGHNT and CDR2 YYREEE (reference sequence). The CDR3 is 13 residues long. The CDR3 spells CASRRIPTDTQYF. CDR3 in DNA: TGTGCCAGCAGACGTATACCCACAGATACGCAGTATTTT.

This clone has a handful of counts. The rearrangement uses TRBV11-2 and TRBJ2-3, with 9 bases matching TRBD2. Trimming cost V 5 bases and J 2 bases; bases outside gene matches: 5. The length of the CDR3 is 15 residues. The germline V gene has CDR1 SGHAT and CDR2 FQNNGV. The CDR3 sequence: CASSTTSGNTDTQYF. CDR3 sequence (DNA): TGTGCCAGCAGCACGACTAGCGGAAACACAGATACGCAGTATTTT.

This clone was counted only a few times. The rearrangement links TRBV27 to TRBJ2-7; D possibly corresponds to TRBD1 (5 bases). Deletions cut 4 bases from V and 5 bases from J, with 12 bases between. Germline lookup yields CDR1 MNHEY and CDR2 SMNVEV (reference sequence). The CDR3 runs to 13 residues. The CDR3 is CASSSTASNEQYF. DNA for the CDR3: TGTGCCAGCAGTTCGACAGCTTCGAACGAGCAGTACTTC.

CDR3 in DNA: TGTGCCAGCAGCCACGGACTAGCAACCGGGGAGCTGTTTTTT. It is translated as CASSHGLATGELFF. The chain uses TRBV7-6 and TRBJ2-2; 8 nucleotides match TRBD2. Trimming cost V 5 bases and J 5 bases; bases outside gene matches: 4. This CDR3 has 14 amino acids. Germline V gives CDR1 SGHVS, CDR2 FNYEAQ. Complete variable domain (other parts from reference TRBV7-6 and TRBJ2-2): GAGVSQSPRYKVTKRGQDVALRCDPISGHVSLYWYRQALGQGPEFLTYFNYEAQQDKSGLPNDRFSAERPEGSISTLTIQRTEQRDSAMYRCASSHGLATGELFFGEGSRLTVL.

V usage is TRBV7-2 and J usage is TRBJ2-7, with D perhaps matching TRBD1 (6 bases). Trimming took 5 bases from V and 7 from J, leaving 21 bases between them. CDR1 is SGHTA and CDR2 is FQGNSA in the germline V gene. The CDR3 totals 15 residues. The CDR3 DNA reads TGTGCCAGCAGCGGCGGGTGGGGGCCCCCGGGAGAGCAGTACTTC. This codes for CASSGGWGPPGEQYF.

The V and J genes are TRBV6-7 and TRBJ1-1; 9 nucleotides agree with TRBD1. TRBV6-7 is treated as an ORF (open reading frame) with a function not yet certain. The CDR3 covers 15 residues. V lost 5 bases to trimming and J lost 3 bases; unmatched junction nucleotides: 7. Here the CDR3 DNA reads TGTGCCAGCAGTCCCTCGGGACAGGGTGACACTGAAGCTTTCTTT. It encodes CASSPSGQGDTEAFF.